This entry lists 23 T cell receptor beta chains sequenced from one sample in a study of T cell responses to AZD1222 COVID-19 vaccine (dated by TCRdb to the early 2020s). The library was made by the immunoSEQ multiplex PCR assay. This is the immuneACCESS table as TCRdb keeps it, with only in-frame sequences that have V and J called. A part of the clones is gone; compared with another copy, unresolved V genes explain less than half, and the rest is unexplained. The sample profile shows approximately 100,000 clones; around nine tenths of them were found once. The ten largest clones capture approximately 12% of the sample. The time point label, read with the paper, signifies: baseline before first vaccination. The sample consisted of peripheral blood, taken on day 0 of AZD1222 vaccination. These receptors all stem from an adult in good health.

This chain joins TRBV5-6 and TRBJ2-2; 7 nucleotides agree with TRBD2. This CDR3 has 14 amino acids. Trimming took 0 bases from V and 6 from J; bases not matched to a gene: 2. Germline V gene lookup returns CDR1 SGHDT and CDR2 YYEEEE. The DNA of the CDR3 is TGTGCCAGCAGCTTGGTCGGGAGGCCCGGGGAGCTGTTTTTT. Amino acids: CASSLVGRPGELFF.

The chain couples TRBV7-2 to TRBJ2-5; 11 bases are shared with TRBD2. Germline V gene data show CDR1 as SGHTA and CDR2 as FQGNSA. The V and J ends lost 5 bases and 6 bases, in that order; junction bases with no gene match: 8. The CDR3 totals 15 residues. CDR3 sequence: CASSHGLAGGQTQYF. The CDR3 DNA sequence: TGTGCCAGCAGCCATGGGCTAGCGGGAGGCCAGACCCAGTACTTC.

J is TRBJ1-1 and V is TRBV4-1, with D possibly being TRBD1 (6 bases). From germline, CDR1 is MGHRA and CDR2 YSYEKL. CDR3 length: 15 amino acids. Trimming pared 4 bases from V and 1 base from J, leaving 13 bases between. The CDR3 reads CASSLGQLGNTEAFF. In DNA form, the CDR3 reads TGCGCCAGCAGCCTAGGACAGCTGGGGAACACTGAAGCTTTCTTT.

In its sample, this clone was seen once. The J gene is TRBJ1-1, the V gene TRBV28; perhaps TRBD1 as D (5 bases). This CDR3 has 16 amino acids. Germline CDR1 is MDHEN and CDR2 is SYDVKM. V was pared by 5 bases and J by 4 bases, with 20 bases between. The CDR3 loop is CASSLIPSDRGTEAFF. The DNA for the CDR3 is TGTGCCAGCAGTCTCATACCCAGCGACAGAGGCACTGAAGCTTTCTTT.

The chain joins TRBV5-4 to TRBJ2-1; D tentatively reads TRBD1 or TRBD2 (6 bases each). Per the germline V gene, CDR1 is SGHNT and CDR2 is YYREEE (reference sequence). The CDR3 contains 15 residues. The V and J ends lost 0 bases and 5 bases respectively, with 12 bases between them. Here the CDR3 DNA reads TGTGCCAGCAGCTTGGGAAGGGGGAGGCACAATGAGCAGTTCTTC. It yields the protein CASSLGRGRHNEQFF.

This sequence joins TRBV11-2 and TRBJ1-6; D may be TRBD1 (5 bases). This CDR3 is built from 15 residues. Between the trimmed V and J ends, which lost 1 base and 5 bases, there was a span of 9 bases. CDR1 and CDR2 (germline): SGHAT, FQNNGV. The CDR3 loop reads CASSLGQGNNSPLHF. The CDR3 bases are TGTGCCAGCAGCTTAGGGCAGGGCAATAATTCACCCCTCCACTTT.

The chain uses TRBV12-3 or TRBV12-4 and TRBJ1-1; the D gene is possibly TRBD1 (6 bases). With 5 bases removed from V and 3 bases from J, the gap between germline ends came to 10 bases. This CDR3 region has 13 residues. The CDR3 spells CASSPNRDTEAFF. The CDR3 nucleotides are TGTGCCAGCAGTCCAAACAGGGACACTGAAGCTTTCTTT.

The rearrangement links TRBV6-2 or TRBV6-3 to TRBJ1-1; D unresolved. The V end lost 0 bases, the J end lost 6 bases, and 8 bases lay between the germline ends. The CDR3 has 13 amino acids. Germline V gene lookup returns CDR1 MNHEY and CDR2 SVGEGT. The CDR3 bases are TGTGCCAGCAGTTACTCGACCGGAGCTGAAGCTTTCTTT. It codes for CASSYSTGAEAFF.

The chain links TRBV19 to TRBJ2-1; 8 positions match TRBD2. CDR3 length: 14 amino acids. The J segment lost 5 bases and the V segment lost 5 bases, leaving 5 bases of the junction unmatched. Germline CDR1 reads LNHDA; CDR2 reads SQIVND (reference sequence). CDR3 protein: CASSPRLANNEQFF. CDR3 bases: TGTGCCAGTAGTCCCAGACTAGCGAACAATGAGCAGTTCTTC.

This chain links TRBV9 with TRBJ2-7, with TRBD2 as a possible D gene (5 bases). Germline V gives CDR1 SGDLS, CDR2 YYNGEE. There are 11 residues in the CDR3. Trimming removed 8 bases at V and 6 bases at J, with 12 bases between. CDR3 protein: CASGIGSEQYF. For the CDR3, the DNA is TGTGCCAGTGGGATAGGGAGCGAGCAGTACTTC.

This clone has a single count. This chain connects TRBV11-2 to TRBJ2-4; 11 bases align to TRBD1. The CDR3 has 15 amino acids. The germline V gene has CDR1 SGHAT and CDR2 FQNNGV. Trimming cost V 5 bases and J 3 bases; bases outside gene matches: 3. The chain's CDR3 is CASSRGQGVKNIQYF. The CDR3 bases are TGTGCCAGCAGCCGGGGACAGGGGGTCAAAAACATTCAGTACTTC.

The chain combines TRBV12-3 or TRBV12-4 with TRBJ2-3; D remains ambiguous. This CDR3 contains 11 residues. The V end was cut by 6 bases, the J end by 8 bases, with 9 bases between. CDR3 sequence reads: CASSILGTQYF. The CDR3 coding sequence is TGTGCCAGCAGCATCCTGGGTACGCAGTATTTT.

V and J are TRBV15 and TRBJ1-1; D ambiguous. V was clipped by 0 bases and J by 0 bases, with 8 bases between them. This CDR3 spans 15 amino acids. Germline CDR1 LNHNV, CDR2 YYDKDF (reference sequence). The CDR3 region is CATSRDKTLNTEAFF. The CDR3 region has the DNA TGTGCCACCAGCAGAGATAAGACCCTGAACACTGAAGCTTTCTTT.

The chain couples TRBV5-6 to TRBJ1-1; perhaps TRBD1 as D (6 bases). The CDR3 extends over 14 amino acids. Germline V gene data show CDR1 as SGHDT and CDR2 as YYEEEE. V shed 1 base and J shed 0 bases, with 7 bases lying between them. The CDR3 loop reads CASSLTGLNTEAFF. Here the CDR3 DNA reads TGTGCCAGCAGCTTGACAGGGTTGAACACTGAAGCTTTCTTT.

V is TRBV30 and J is TRBJ1-6; weak D call: TRBD1 (6 bases). This CDR3 has 15 residues. The V gene's germline CDR1 is GTSNPN and CDR2 SVGIG (reference sequence). Trimming took off 4 bases at V and 0 bases at J, with 10 bases between the two ends. The CDR3, as DNA: TGTGCCTGGAACAGGGAAAGCTCCTATAATTCACCCCTCCACTTT. This encodes CAWNRESSYNSPLHF.

The V gene is TRBV7-8, the J gene TRBJ1-3; D remains unclear. The germline V and J ends were trimmed by 1 base and 0 bases, with 7 bases remaining between them. The V gene's germline CDR1 is SGHVS and CDR2 FQNEAQ. The CDR3 covers 15 residues. The DNA of the CDR3 is TGTGCCAGCAGCTTAGTGGGCGGCTCTGGAAACACCATATATTTT. Translated, it gives CASSLVGGSGNTIYF.

This clone has a single count. The V and J genes are TRBV29-1 and TRBJ2-1; D gene uncertain. The CDR3 runs 13 residues. The germline V gene encodes CDR1 SQVTM and CDR2 ANQGSEA. V was clipped by 5 bases and J by 6 bases, with 14 bases between them. CDR3 bases: TGCAGCGTTAGCAGGCAAGCCCTCAATGAGCAGTTCTTC. Protein sequence: CSVSRQALNEQFF.

This clone was picked up a small number of times. The chain couples TRBV3-1 (or the pseudogene TRBV3-2) to TRBJ1-4, with D possibly TRBD1 on 5 matching bases. The CDR3 length is 16 residues. Between the trimmed V and J ends, which lost 1 base and 6 bases, there was a span of 15 bases. Germline V CDR1 and CDR2: LGHDT, YNNKEL (reference sequence). CDR3 bases: TGTGCCAGCAGCCAAGGAAAAGGGGACTCGGATGAAAAACTGTTTTTT. It is translated as CASSQGKGDSDEKLFF.

This clone appeared once. V gene TRBV11-2 combines with J gene TRBJ2-1; 10 nucleotides match TRBD1. This CDR3 has 16 amino acids. The J segment lost 7 bases and the V segment lost 1 base, leaving 7 bases of the junction unmatched. In germline, CDR1 is SGHAT, CDR2 FQNNGV. The CDR3: CASSLVHGTGVNEQFF. CDR3 bases: TGTGCCAGCAGCTTAGTTCATGGGACAGGGGTGAATGAGCAGTTCTTC.

The CDR3 DNA follows: TGTGCCAGCAGGCCAACTAGCGGGAGGAGGGGGGAGTTCTTC. It codes for CASRPTSGRRGEFF. The chain combines TRBV5-4 with TRBJ2-1, with 12 bases fitting TRBD2. V dropped 5 bases and J dropped 14; count of bases not matched to a gene: 11. This CDR3 spans 14 amino acids. Germline V gene sequence: CDR1 SGHNT, CDR2 YYREEE (reference sequence).

V is TRBV4-1 and J is TRBJ1-1; a possible D gene is TRBD1 (5 bases). V lost 4 bases, J lost 4 bases, and 13 bases lay in between. Germline assignment: CDR1 MGHRA and CDR2 YSYEKL. The CDR3 has 14 residues. The DNA of the CDR3 is TGCGCCAGCAGCCCAAGCGGGGCAGCCACTGAAGCTTTCTTT. This codes for CASSPSGAATEAFF.

This rearrangement joins TRBV18 to TRBJ1-6; weak D call: TRBD1 (5 bases). Per the germline V gene, CDR1 is KGHSH and CDR2 is LQKENI. V was clipped by 6 bases and J by 8 bases, with 11 bases between them. There are 13 residues in the CDR3. The CDR3 sequence: CASSAGLDSPLHF. The CDR3 DNA follows: TGTGCCAGCTCGGCAGGGTTGGATTCACCCCTCCACTTT.

This chain links TRBV3-1 (or the pseudogene TRBV3-2) with TRBJ2-1, with TRBD1 as a possible D gene (5 bases). V lost 4 bases and J lost 7, with 14 bases in between. Germline values: CDR1 LGHDT, CDR2 YNNKEL (reference sequence). This CDR3 has 14 residues. CDR3 residues: CASSRNPKGNEQFF. In DNA, the CDR3 is TGTGCCAGCAGCCGGAACCCGAAGGGGAATGAGCAGTTCTTC.